The T cell receptor beta chain under discussion was sequenced for a study of yellow fever vaccine responses in identical twins. General observations from the study: Each twin's T cell response to the vaccine was reported to look partly convergent and partly personalized.

The count of this clonotype is one. No antigen is known for it. This CDR3 is built from 14 residues. Germline values: CDR1 SGHVS, CDR2 FNYEAQ. Trimming removed 3 bases from V and 2 bases from J, with 9 bases in between. TCRdb used MiXCR to reprocess the RT-PCR reads, holding one entry per CDR3 protein. The sample comprises over 10,000 distinct CDR3 sequences, approximately 85% of which are singletons, and around 1.8% rests with the top ten. The rearrangement joins TRBV7-6 to TRBJ2-3; D is unclear. The sequence came from a woman under 30 who received the yellow fever vaccine. Material: T cells from blood (PBMCs), unsorted or a sorted subset (not recorded which), obtained before or after yellow fever vaccination (not recorded which). CDR3 coding DNA: TGTGCCAGCAGCTTTTCGGGCCACACAGATACGCAGTATTTT. As protein: CASSFSGHTDTQYF.